These 13 T cell receptor beta chains were all obtained from the same sample, sequenced in a study of T cells in Graves' hyperthyroidism and ophthalmopathy (dated by TCRdb to between 2018 and 2020). The receptor library was made with multiplex PCR. This sample was sequenced with an Illumina HiSeq 2000. TCR beta CDR3 regions were amplified from RNA transcripts. The TCR CDR3 was subjected to a first round of RT-PCR using the HTBI primer set and the Qiagen OneStep RT-PCR kit. The public reads were quality trimmed at Q25 with fastp and then assembled into clones with MiXCR by TCRdb, keeping productive beta chains. One record per CDR3 amino acid sequence lists the most common genes and DNA. The sample yields some 560,000 distinct CDR3 sequences; about 14% were counted once. Clones ranked in the top ten supply around 13% of the sample. Sequenced sample: blood. The receptors originated from a woman aged 40 to 55 with Graves' hyperthyroidism.

Many counts were recorded for this clonotype. The chain recombines TRBV9 with TRBJ2-5; unclear D gene. V lost 0 bases and J 1 base, leaving 10 bases between the germline ends. This CDR3 is built from 15 residues. Per the germline V gene, CDR1 is SGDLS and CDR2 is YYNGEE. CDR3 sequence (DNA): TGTGCCAGCAGCGTAGGAATAGCTTCCCAAGAGACCCAGTACTTC. Its translation is CASSVGIASQETQYF.

This clonotype was detected ten times or more. This rearrangement joins TRBV2 to TRBJ2-1, with TRBD1 matching 7 bases. From germline, CDR1 is SNHLY and CDR2 FYNNEI. The CDR3 has 15 amino acids. J lost 2 bases, V lost 7 bases, and 8 bases had no gene match. CDR3 protein: CASTPRQGTYNEQFF. CDR3 DNA: TGTGCCAGCACCCCCCGACAGGGTACCTACAATGAGCAGTTCTTC.

Ten or more counts support this clonotype. The chain combines TRBV7-9 with TRBJ1-1, with TRBD1 as a possible D gene (6 bases). The germline V and J ends were trimmed by 6 bases and 0 bases, with 14 bases remaining between them. The CDR3 is 15 residues long. Per the germline V gene, CDR1 is SEHNR and CDR2 is FQNEAQ (reference sequence). For the CDR3, the DNA is TGTGCCAGCAGTCCGGGGAGGGGGATGAACACTGAAGCTTTCTTT. Protein product: CASSPGRGMNTEAFF.

This clonotype was observed at least ten times. The chain combines TRBV12-3 or TRBV12-4 with TRBJ1-1, with D unresolved. Trimming stripped 7 bases from V and 0 bases from J, with 9 bases between. The CDR3 totals 13 residues. CDR3 DNA: TGTGCCAGCACCTTCCAGATGAACACTGAAGCTTTCTTT. Its protein is CASTFQMNTEAFF.

This clonotype was seen many times. The V gene is TRBV7-9, the J gene TRBJ2-3; 7 bases fit TRBD1. Germline assignment: CDR1 SEHNR and CDR2 FQNEAQ (reference sequence). Trimming cost V 6 bases and J 0 bases; bases outside gene matches: 6. CDR3 length equals 15 residues. The CDR3 bases are TGTGCCAGCAGACAGGGGCTAACAAGCACAGATACGCAGTATTTT. Protein sequence: CASRQGLTSTDTQYF.

On this clonotype itself: Being one base from a much bigger clone, this may be a read error. The chain has TRBV3-1 and TRBJ2-1, with D possibly being TRBD2 (6 bases). CDR3 length: 15 amino acids. Germline V gene sequence: CDR1 LGHDT, CDR2 YNNKEL (reference sequence). V lost 1 base to trimming and J lost 5 bases, with 12 bases between them. CDR3 sequence (DNA): TGTGCCAGCAGCCAAGGGAGGGCTCCGGACAATGAGCAGTTCTTC. Translation gives CASSQGRAPDNEQFF.

This clonotype came up many times. The J gene is TRBJ2-3, the V gene TRBV28; D not resolved. Germline lookup yields CDR1 MDHEN and CDR2 SYDVKM. The ends were cut back, 2 bases at V and 0 bases at J, with 6 bases in the middle. This CDR3 has 14 amino acids. CDR3: CASSLMRSTDTQYF. The CDR3 nucleotides are TGTGCCAGCAGTTTAATGCGGAGCACAGATACGCAGTATTTT.

The chain uses TRBV5-1 and TRBJ2-1; 10 nucleotides match TRBD1. The V gene end was trimmed by 0 bases and the J gene end by 7 bases; junction bases not matched to a gene: 4. This CDR3 is 15 amino acids long. CDR1 SGHRS and CDR2 YFSETQ come from the germline V gene. In DNA, the CDR3 is TGCGCCAGCAGCTTGGTCGGACAGGGGGAAAATGAGCAGTTCTTC. The encoded protein is CASSLVGQGENEQFF.

In this sample, this clonotype turned up many times. The chain is built from TRBV28 and TRBJ2-6, with D tentatively TRBD1 or TRBD2 (5 bases each). Germline V gives CDR1 MDHEN, CDR2 SYDVKM. The CDR3 sequence is 13 residues long. V was pared by 7 bases and J by 12 bases, with 16 bases between. The CDR3 loop reads CASMKGPTGVLTF. CDR3 bases: TGTGCCAGCATGAAGGGACCCACCGGCGTCCTGACTTTC.

Ten or more counts support this clonotype. V gene TRBV28 combines with J gene TRBJ1-2; 9 bases map to TRBD1. Germline loops: CDR1 MDHEN, CDR2 SYDVKM. The CDR3 totals 16 residues. Germline trimming cut 5 bases from V and 6 bases from J; bases unmatched to any gene: 13. The CDR3 bases are TGTGCCAGCAGTAGGGGCACCGGGACAGGGAGAAATGGCTACACCTTC. Translating it yields CASSRGTGTGRNGYTF.

As concerns this clonotype: This may stem from a read error, because a much larger clone lies one nucleotide away. The chain is built from TRBV11-2 and TRBJ2-7; 9 bases fit TRBD1. Germline V gene sequence: CDR1 SGHAT, CDR2 FQNNGV. This CDR3 comprises 14 residues. The DNA of the CDR3 is TGTGCCAGCATCTTAGACGTTACAGGGGGCTGGCAGTACTTC. This gives the protein CASILDVTGGWQYF.

This clonotype has ten or more counts. The chain recombines TRBV5-1 with TRBJ2-3, with a weak D call TRBD1 (6 bases). Between the trimmed V and J ends, which lost 4 bases and 6 bases, there was a span of 12 bases. In germline, CDR1 is SGHRS, CDR2 YFSETQ. This CDR3 spans 13 amino acids. CDR3 region: CASSPGAMDTQYF. CDR3 coding DNA: TGCGCCAGCAGCCCAGGGGCAATGGATACGCAGTATTTT.

This clonotype showed up many times. V gene TRBV18 combines with J gene TRBJ2-5, with 9 positions matching TRBD1. The CDR3 consists of 16 residues. Germline V gene sequence: CDR1 KGHSH, CDR2 LQKENI. V gave up 3 bases and J gave up 2 bases; unmatched junction bases: 7. CDR3 in DNA: TGTGCCAGCTCACCGCCTGGGACAGGGAAACAAGAGACCCAGTACTTC. It translates to CASSPPGTGKQETQYF. The full variable domain, in which reference TRBV18 and TRBJ2-5 provide the parts outside the CDR3, is NAGVMQNPRHLVRRRGQEARLRCSPMKGHSHVYWYRQLPEEGLKFMVYLQKENIIDESGMPKERFSAEFPKEGPSILRIQQVVRGDSAAYFCASSPPGTGKQETQYFGPGTRLLVL.